This paragraph reports one TCR beta chain. Its antigen is not identified. The data stem from a study of cytomegalovirus exposure and HLA in healthy donors. Overall study: The same platform was used for the 130 or so validation repertoires and the approximately 670 first-cohort repertoires, a later analysis reported. General study points: Researchers reported that three CMV-associated chains were confirmed in vitro as CMV antigen-specific.

This table comes from immunoSEQ multiplex PCR, and its TCRdb copy is limited to in-frame clones, with some not included. Of about 110,000 clones in the sample, approximately 90% are singletons; the top ten hold about 1.8%. The sample comprised PBMCs. The TCR originated in a young woman in good health and CMV-seropositive.

CDR3 in amino acids: CASSPPRGVTEAFF. DNA for the CDR3: TGTGCCAGCAGTCCACCACGGGGGGTCACTGAAGCTTTCTTT. The chain is built from TRBV6-6 and TRBJ1-1; possible D gene TRBD1, 5 bases. The CDR3 length is 14 residues. The V end was cut by 5 bases, the J end by 4 bases, with 14 bases between. Germline-derived CDR1 and CDR2 are MNHNY and SVGAGI (reference sequence).